One sample yielded the 13 T cell receptor beta chains listed below, sequenced in a study of identifying expanded T cells in peripheral blood. Clones were sequenced by immunoSEQ multiplex PCR, and TCRdb holds only the in-frame ones, with some missing. The table shows approximately 100,000 clones, with roughly 89% occurring only once. Sequencing was done on a sample of blood. Source of these receptors: a person aged 18 to 75 in good health.

J is TRBJ1-1 and V is TRBV4-3; TRBD1 matches 9 bases. The CDR3 runs 15 residues. Germline V gene lookup returns CDR1 LGHNA and CDR2 YSLEER. V was pared by 3 bases and J by 3 bases, with 5 bases of the junction left unmatched. CDR3 bases: TGCGCCAGCAGCCAGGAGGACAGGGGTTACACTGAAGCTTTCTTT. Encoded protein: CASSQEDRGYTEAFF.

This clone showed up just a few times. The chain links TRBV25-1 to TRBJ1-6; D is ambiguous. The length of the CDR3 is 14 residues. Germline V gene lookup returns CDR1 MGHDK and CDR2 SYGVNS. V was cut by 2 bases and J by 17 bases, with 19 bases left in between. The CDR3 loop is CASSEPGPLRIIHF. CDR3 nucleotides: TGTGCCAGCAGTGAACCCGGCCCCCTCCGTATAATCCACTTT.

This chain links TRBV6-6 with TRBJ2-1; no clear D gene. Germline CDR1 MNHNY, CDR2 SVGAGI (reference sequence). The CDR3 runs 13 residues. Trimming left V 7 bases short and J 4 bases short, with 11 bases between. The CDR3 loop is CASTDGSYNEQFF. The CDR3 DNA follows: TGTGCCAGCACGGACGGATCATACAATGAGCAGTTCTTC.

The V call is TRBV29-1, the J call TRBJ2-5; 9 bases match TRBD1. The V gene end was trimmed by 3 bases and the J gene end by 4 bases; junction bases not matched to a gene: 6. The CDR3 runs to 14 residues. Germline V gene sequence: CDR1 SQVTM, CDR2 ANQGSEA. The DNA for the CDR3 is TGCAGCGTTGAGAAGGACAGGGGAACAGAGACCCAGTACTTC. Translating gives CSVEKDRGTETQYF.

The chain links TRBV5-1 to TRBJ2-2; 8 nucleotides agree with TRBD1. V trimming: 0 bases; J trimming: 5 bases; junction bases outside the gene matches: 6. The V gene's germline CDR1 is SGHRS and CDR2 YFSETQ. The CDR3 contains 16 residues. CDR3 in amino acids: CASSLAGDRTTGELFF. DNA for the CDR3: TGCGCCAGCAGCTTGGCAGGGGACAGGACAACCGGGGAGCTGTTTTTT.

For this clone: Other DNA sequences in this specimen translate into the identical CDR3. The V gene is TRBV6-4, the J gene TRBJ2-5; D gene ambiguous. CDR1 and CDR2 from the germline V gene are MRHNA and SNTAGT. CDR3 length: 13 residues. Trimming shortened V by 10 bases and J by 1 base, and 13 bases separated the two germline ends. The CDR3 DNA follows: TGTGCCACCCGTATACCCGCCCAAGAGACCCAGTACTTC. Residues: CATRIPAQETQYF.

V is TRBV18 and J is TRBJ2-7; weak D call: TRBD2 (6 bases). CDR3 length: 13 amino acids. The V end was cut by 5 bases, the J end by 1 base, with 9 bases between. CDR1 is KGHSH and CDR2 is LQKENI in the germline V gene. CDR3 in DNA: TGTGCCAGCTCATCGGGAGTTTCCTACGAGCAGTACTTC. Amino acid sequence: CASSSGVSYEQYF. The full variable domain, completed using reference TRBV18 and TRBJ2-7, is NAGVMQNPRHLVRRRGQEARLRCSPMKGHSHVYWYRQLPEEGLKFMVYLQKENIIDESGMPKERFSAEFPKEGPSILRIQQVVRGDSAAYFCASSSGVSYEQYFGPGTRLTVT.

The chain employs TRBV5-1 and TRBJ2-5; possible D gene TRBD1, 5 bases. Between the trimmed V and J ends, which lost 0 bases and 0 bases, there was a span of 15 bases. Germline V gene data show CDR1 as SGHRS and CDR2 as YFSETQ. The CDR3 contains 17 residues. CDR3 in amino acids: CASSLGIRRQYQETQYF. CDR3 nucleotides: TGCGCCAGCAGCTTGGGTATCCGGAGACAGTACCAAGAGACCCAGTACTTC.

With respect to this clone: Within the sample, other DNA sequences also encode this same CDR3. The J gene is TRBJ1-3, the V gene TRBV7-8, with D possibly being TRBD1 (5 bases). The germline CDR1 and CDR2 sequences are SGHVS and FQNEAQ. The CDR3 loop spans 15 amino acids. Trimming took 1 base from V and 1 from J, leaving 8 bases between them. Here the CDR3 DNA reads TGTGCCAGCAGCTTAGAGGCAGGGTCTGGAAACACCATATATTTT. Translating gives CASSLEAGSGNTIYF.

This chain links TRBV5-3 with TRBJ1-2; TRBD1 agrees at 9 bases. TRBV5-3 is flagged as an ORF with uncertain function. The V and J ends lost 3 bases and 4 bases, in that order; junction bases with no gene match: 1. The CDR3 has 13 residues. The CDR3 is CARSSGQGYGYTF. CDR3 nucleotide sequence: TGTGCCAGAAGCTCGGGACAGGGCTATGGCTACACCTTC.

V usage is TRBV6-5 and J usage is TRBJ1-2; D not resolved. The germline CDR1 and CDR2 sequences are MNHEY and SVGAGI. CDR3 length: 13 amino acids. With 2 bases removed from V and 4 bases from J, the gap between germline ends came to 8 bases. CDR3 sequence: CASSYGLAYGYTF. The CDR3 coding sequence is TGTGCCAGCAGTTACGGGCTAGCCTATGGCTACACCTTC.

This chain uses TRBV2 with TRBJ2-7; 9 bases line up with TRBD1. With 7 bases clipped from V and 3 bases from J, the junction kept 10 bases outside the gene matches. Germline V gives CDR1 SNHLY, CDR2 FYNNEI. This CDR3 spans 15 amino acids. The CDR3 region has the DNA TGTGCCAGCAAAAGACAGGGGGTCTTGGACTACGAGCAGTACTTC. Translated: CASKRQGVLDYEQYF. Full variable domain (outside the CDR3, taken from reference TRBV2 and TRBJ2-7): EPEVTQTPSHQVTQMGQEVILRCVPISNHLYFYWYRQILGQKVEFLVSFYNNEISEKSEIFDDQFSVERPDGSNFTLKIRSTKLEDSAMYFCASKRQGVLDYEQYFGPGTRLTVT.

The CDR3 loop is CASLQGAINYGYTF. The CDR3 DNA reads TGTGCCAGCTTGCAGGGGGCCATAAACTATGGCTACACCTTC. The V gene is TRBV2, the J gene TRBJ1-2; 8 bases map to TRBD1. Germline-derived CDR1 and CDR2 are SNHLY and FYNNEI. The CDR3 totals 14 residues. V shed 8 bases, J shed 2 bases, and the junction held 7 bases outside the gene matches.